The entry below describes one T cell receptor (beta chain). Which antigen it targets is not known. From each donor, a roughly 2.5 ml peripheral blood sample was collected into PAXgene tubes and stored at -80 degrees C. Total RNA was isolated from whole blood with the PAXgene blood miRNA kit on an automated QIAcube, without T cell sorting. Peripheral blood from monozygotic twin pairs who were concordant or discordant for inflammatory bowel disease underwent deep TCRalpha and TCRbeta repertoire profiling using unique molecular barcoding. Smoking habits were recorded for all twin pairs, with individuals classified as current, former or never smokers. The record originates from a study of monozygotic twins with inflammatory bowel disease (dated by TCRdb to between 2017 and 2020). A note on the overall study: A total of about 28 monozygotic twin pairs were included in the full study, comprising nine German pairs (four IBD-concordant, five IBD-discordant) and 19 IBD-discordant Danish pairs. Within discordant pairs, disease-associated traits were sought mainly by comparing IBD patients with their genetically identical healthy co-twins. Each individual had, on average, about 151 000 unique TCRalpha sequences and 181 000 unique TCRbeta sequences available for analysis. The study at large found these results: No single strong signal or clonotype linked to IBD turned up in the results, so the idea that one exists was not supported. A decrease in TCRbeta repertoire diversity, as measured by inverse Simpson index, was observed in IBD patients compared with their healthy co-twins. No difference in repertoire similarity was observed between concordant and discordant twins, possibly owing to limited statistical power. Compared with healthy twins, IBD patients had fewer clonotypes in common with other individuals, a difference most pronounced in patients showing signs of disease activity. Different T cell subtypes could not be distinguished in the analysis. Background noise and inter-individual variability may have been introduced into the repertoires by the differing immunosuppressive treatments among patients.

From the cysteine through the phenylalanine, the CDR3 covers 14 amino acids. No nucleotide data were recorded. The germline V gene yields SGHRS for CDR1 and YFSETQ for CDR2. Library creation used 5' RACE. Preparation of each TCR library used around 3.5 ug of total RNA. For each sample, cDNA was synthesized in eight separate reactions using SMARTScribe reverse transcriptase. Unique molecular identifiers containing a 6-nucleotide sample barcode were introduced through template switching during cDNA synthesis. Two nested PCRs of about 16 and 10 cycles amplified the TCRalpha and TCRbeta cDNA, and bead purification followed each PCR. Before amplification, the cDNA was both treated with uracil DNA-glycosylase and purified with the QIAquick PCR purification kit. In the second PCR, Illumina TruSeq-compatible adapters and sample-specific barcodes were added. Library quality and concentration were checked on TapeStation and Qubit, and libraries were pooled at around 5 ng each. Sequencing of pooled libraries was carried out on an Illumina HiSeq2500 single-index Rapid Run using 2 x 100 bp reads and custom sequencing primers. On the authors' methods: PCR and sequencing errors were corrected by UMI-based consensus assembly using MiGEC version 1.2.6. MiXCR version 2.1.1 handled V(D)J alignment, clonotype assembly and CDR3 extraction. Gene usage, clonotype sharing and MAIT/NKT TCR abundance were normalised by analysing the top 1000, 10 000 and 20 000 clonotypes per sample. After downsampling to 27 000 UMIs, diversity was calculated as the inverse Simpson index using the vegan R package. Paired Mann-Whitney U tests on discordant twin pairs were used, with Benjamini-Hochberg multiple-testing correction. Each entry corresponds to one CDR3 protein sequence from reads that TCRdb reprocessed, and DNA is not given. The V and J calls shown here were made by TCRdb, not taken from the authors' results. The table for this sample lists about 85,000 distinct CDR3 sequences. 7.4% of the sample is in the top ten clones.

The source of this sequence is a human donor with ulcerative colitis or Crohn's disease, or a healthy co-twin of an affected twin (not recorded which). Material for sequencing was blood. This receptor chain uses TRBV5-1 and TRBJ2-2; there is no DNA to check the TCRdb D call of TRBD2. The CDR3 protein: CASGPGLAAGELFF.